The 6 T cell receptor beta chains below all came from one sample that was sequenced in a study of T cells expressing NK-cell markers. TCRdb re-analyzed the 5' RACE reads; it lists each CDR3 protein once, without DNA. Here the sample table reports under 500,000 distinct CDR3 sequences. The sample taken for sequencing was blood T cells: a sorted CD56 or NKG2C T cell subset, CD4+ or CD8+ T cells, or bulk PBMC T cells (not recorded which). Receptors were obtained from a woman aged 18-70 years in good health.

This chain joins TRBV11-2 and TRBJ2-1; TCRdb's D call, TRBD2, is unchecked because there is no DNA. CDR3 size: 17 residues. Germline CDR1 reads SGHAT; CDR2 reads FQNNGV. The CDR3 region is CASGLVFFRTSGKEQFF.

The chain uses TRBV20-1 and TRBJ2-3; TCRdb returns TRBD1, unconfirmable since there is no DNA. The CDR3 runs 12 residues. CDR1 is DFQATT, CDR2 SNEGSKA, per germline (reference sequence). Here the CDR3 reads CSQDRTTDTQYF.

The rearrangement joins TRBV29-1 to TRBJ2-1; the TCRdb D gene call, TRBD1, has no DNA to confirm it. This CDR3 is built from 13 residues. The germline gives CDR1 SQVTM, CDR2 ANQGSEA. CDR3 region: CSVRTGRGNEQFF.

This chain uses TRBV5-1 with TRBJ2-3; absent DNA, TCRdb's TRBD1 call cannot be checked. The CDR3 sequence is 15 residues long. CDR1 is SGHRS, CDR2 YFSETQ, per germline. The chain's CDR3 is CASAVPSTSTDTQYF.

The V and J genes are TRBV5-5 and TRBJ1-2; TCRdb lists TRBD1, though no DNA is available to test this call. Germline V gives CDR1 SGHKS, CDR2 YYEKEE (reference sequence). The CDR3 covers 16 residues. The CDR3 here is CASSLSPVVGTGGYTF.

This rearrangement joins TRBV29-1 to TRBJ2-3. Germline values: CDR1 SQVTM, CDR2 ANQGSEA. The CDR3 length is 12 residues. This CDR3 reads CSVDVGSDTQYF.